Below are 8 T cell receptor beta chains sequenced from a single sample in a study of blood T cell repertoires in COVID-19. Assay: immunoSEQ multiplex PCR; the TCRdb copy retains only in-frame clones and omits some. The data contain roughly 40,000 clones, 81% of them singletons. Sequencing was done on a sample of peripheral blood. The receptors shown here come from a man older than 75 with active or convalescent COVID-19.

This clone was counted a single time. The V call is TRBV6-2 or TRBV6-3, the J call TRBJ2-7; D gene unclear. V was pared by 2 bases and J by 1 base, with 9 bases between. The CDR3 contains 14 residues. CDR1 is MNHEY, CDR2 SVGEGT, per germline. The CDR3 region is CASSYGVASYEQYF. The CDR3, as DNA: TGTGCCAGCAGTTACGGTGTAGCATCCTACGAGCAGTACTTC.

The J gene is TRBJ2-1, the V gene TRBV7-3; the D gene is possibly TRBD1 (5 bases). The germline V gene has CDR1 SGHTA and CDR2 FQGTGA. This CDR3 spans 12 amino acids. Between the trimmed V and J ends, which lost 4 bases and 9 bases, there was a span of 10 bases. Here the CDR3 reads CASSSDSGEQFF. Written as DNA, the CDR3 is TGTGCCAGCAGCTCAGACAGTGGTGAGCAGTTCTTC.

The J gene is TRBJ1-1, the V gene TRBV5-8, with no clear D. With 3 bases removed from V and 2 bases from J, the gap between germline ends came to 14 bases. The germline gives CDR1 SGHTS, CDR2 YDEGEE. The CDR3 spans 15 residues. The DNA of the CDR3 is TGTGCCAGCAGCTCAGACCACAGATATAACACTGAAGCTTTCTTT. This codes for CASSSDHRYNTEAFF.

This clone was observed once. This chain links TRBV6-5 with TRBJ1-1; D is undetermined. This CDR3 spans 11 amino acids. CDR1 and CDR2 from the germline V gene are MNHEY and SVGAGI. V shed 8 bases and J shed 1 base, with 5 bases lying between them. The CDR3 DNA reads as TGTGCCAGCTTCCAGAACACTGAAGCTTTCTTT. Translation gives CASFQNTEAFF.

The rearrangement uses TRBV7-9 and TRBJ1-1, with a possible D match to TRBD1 (5 bases). V lost 5 bases to trimming and J lost 5 bases, with 21 bases between them. Germline CDR1 SEHNR, CDR2 FQNEAQ (reference sequence). The CDR3 is 16 residues long. Here the CDR3 DNA reads TGTGCCAGCAGCCCATCGGGCGGGGCTAGGCTAACTGAAGCTTTCTTT. Protein product: CASSPSGGARLTEAFF.

This clone was observed a single time. The chain is built from TRBV19 and TRBJ1-4; D might be TRBD1 (5 bases). This CDR3 has 14 residues. The V gene lost 7 bases and the J gene lost 8 bases, with 17 bases spanning the gap. Germline V gives CDR1 LNHDA, CDR2 SQIVND (reference sequence). CDR3 nucleotide sequence: TGTGCCAGTAAAGTCGCACAGGCGAGAGAAAAACTGTTTTTT. Translated, it gives CASKVAQAREKLFF.

The chain has TRBV12-3 or TRBV12-4 and TRBJ2-1; 7 bases map to TRBD1. There are 12 residues in the CDR3. With V trimmed by 2 bases and J by 14 bases, 6 bases remained unmatched. The CDR3 spells CASSLLRDRKFF. The DNA of the CDR3 is TGTGCCAGCAGTTTATTACGGGACAGAAAGTTCTTC.

This chain uses TRBV19 with TRBJ2-5; D call uncertain. The V gene lost 2 bases and the J gene lost 2 bases, with 6 bases spanning the gap. In germline, CDR1 is LNHDA, CDR2 SQIVND (reference sequence). There are 13 residues in the CDR3. The chain's CDR3 is CASSISQQETQYF. The CDR3 nucleotides are TGTGCCAGTAGTATATCGCAGCAAGAGACCCAGTACTTC.